This T cell receptor (beta chain) was captured by sequencing in a study of T cell repertoires in cytomegalovirus infection. This clonotype occurred a few times. No antigen is known for it. Whole-study results and caveats: The cumulative frequency of public TCR beta families identified carriers of CMV plus the relevant HLA.

With 4 bases clipped from V and 3 bases from J, the junction kept 8 bases outside the gene matches. In germline, CDR1 is MNHEY, CDR2 SMNVEV (reference sequence). There are 16 residues in the CDR3. MiXCR, run by TCRdb on the reads, gives a single entry per CDR3 protein. Here the sample spans roughly 340,000 distinct CDR3 sequences, almost 30% being singletons. V gene TRBV27 combines with J gene TRBJ1-1, with 10 bases identical to TRBD1. Material: cultured PBMCs, obtained from culture after CMV antigen stimulation. This clonotype was obtained from a human donor in good health (CMV status not recorded). Some clones in this sample may be carry-over from other donors' samples. Here the CDR3 reads CASSSSRQGAHTEAFF. The CDR3 DNA reads TGTGCCAGCAGTTCCAGCAGACAGGGGGCACACACTGAAGCTTTCTTT.